This T cell receptor (beta chain) was sequenced in a study of shared clonotypes between healthy human individuals. At the level of the study: Contributing individuals were a couple of females and a few males aged 18 to 49.

CD8 cells regarded as naive lacked CD45RO, were positively chosen for CCR7, and omitted terminally differentiated effector memory CD45RA+ cells. Assay: immunoSEQ multiplex PCR; the TCRdb copy retains only in-frame clones and omits some. The sample lists around 2.1 million clones, approximately 94% occurring once. The V end lost 4 bases, the J end lost 5 bases, and 18 bases lay between the germline ends. This CDR3 is built from 15 residues. CDR1 SGHRS and CDR2 YFSETQ come from the germline V gene. This sequence originates from a man in his late teens or twenties in good health. Some clones in this sample may be carry-over from other donors' samples. This chain links TRBV5-1 with TRBJ1-1; D is perhaps TRBD1 (6 bases). Sequencing was performed on naive CD8+ T cells from PBMCs. The CDR3 coding sequence is TGCGCCAGCAGCGGAACACAGGGCTTTATAACTGAAGCTTTCTTT. Translating gives CASSGTQGFITEAFF.